This T cell receptor (beta chain) was captured by sequencing in a study of T cells after yellow fever vaccination. This CDR3 spans 15 amino acids. Germline values: CDR1 SGHVS, CDR2 FQNEAQ. V lost 5 bases, J lost 9 bases, and 7 bases stayed unmatched. MiXCR, applied by TCRdb to the 5' RACE reads, yields one record per CDR3 protein. The sample records 110,000 to 150,000 distinct CDR3 sequences, roughly 6.7% being singletons. This clonotype was observed many times. The receptor comes from a man aged 25 to 45 who received the YFV17D yellow fever vaccine. The rearrangement joins TRBV7-8 to TRBJ1-6; 10 bases line up with TRBD1. The source material was CD4+ T cells sorted from PBMCs, sampled 10 days after the yellow fever booster vaccination. The CDR3 nucleotides read TGTGCCAGCAGCACCCGGACAGGGGGAAGTTCACCCCTCCACTTT. Translating it yields CASSTRTGGSSPLHF.